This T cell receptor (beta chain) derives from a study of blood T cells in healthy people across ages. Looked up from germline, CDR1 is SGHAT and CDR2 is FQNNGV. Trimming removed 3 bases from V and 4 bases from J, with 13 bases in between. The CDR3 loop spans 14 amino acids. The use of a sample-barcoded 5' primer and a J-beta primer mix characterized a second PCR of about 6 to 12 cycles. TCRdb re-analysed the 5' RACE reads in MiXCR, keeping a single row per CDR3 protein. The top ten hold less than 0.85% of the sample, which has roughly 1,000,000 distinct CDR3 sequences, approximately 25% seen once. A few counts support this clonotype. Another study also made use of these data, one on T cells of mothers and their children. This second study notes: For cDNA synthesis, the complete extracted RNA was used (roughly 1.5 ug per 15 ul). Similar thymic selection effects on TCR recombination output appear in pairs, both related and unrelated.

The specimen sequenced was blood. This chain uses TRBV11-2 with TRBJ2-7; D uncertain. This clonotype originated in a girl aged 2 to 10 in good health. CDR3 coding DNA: TGTGCCAGCAGCTTTGGTGCCAGAAATTACGAGCAGTACTTC. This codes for CASSFGARNYEQYF.